What follows are 8 T cell receptor beta chains derived from one specimen sequenced in a study of blood T cell repertoires in COVID-19. Profiling relied on immunoSEQ multiplex PCR, and the TCRdb table lists in-frame clones only, not all of them. The data contain around 240,000 clones, about 80% of them singletons. The material sequenced was peripheral blood. The source of these receptors is a woman of 80 years or more with acute or convalescent COVID-19.

V is TRBV29-1 and J is TRBJ2-1, with TRBD1 identical over 10 bases. Trimming at V came to 7 bases and at J to 4 bases, leaving 10 bases not matched to a gene. Germline CDR1 and CDR2: SQVTM and ANQGSEA. CDR3 length: 15 amino acids. As DNA, the CDR3 is TGCAGCGCTACGGCCCGGGACAGGGGTTACAATGAGCAGTTCTTC. The encoded protein is CSATARDRGYNEQFF.

V and J are TRBV9 and TRBJ2-1, with D unclear. Trimming stripped 3 bases from V and 0 bases from J, with 13 bases between. This CDR3 has 16 amino acids. Germline V gives CDR1 SGDLS, CDR2 YYNGEE. CDR3 DNA: TGTGCCAGCAGCGAACGAGCGTATAGCTCCTACAATGAGCAGTTCTTC. Amino acids: CASSERAYSSYNEQFF.

The V and J genes are TRBV29-1 and TRBJ1-1; 11 nucleotides agree with TRBD1. Germline CDR1 reads SQVTM; CDR2 reads ANQGSEA. This CDR3 contains 13 residues. V lost 5 bases to trimming and J lost 8 bases; unmatched junction nucleotides: 7. The CDR3 loop reads CSVRGQGALEAFF. Here the CDR3 DNA reads TGCAGCGTTCGCGGACAGGGGGCGTTAGAAGCTTTCTTT.

The chain is built from TRBV18 and TRBJ1-5, with a possible D match to TRBD1 (6 bases). Germline loops: CDR1 KGHSH, CDR2 LQKENI. Trimming removed 3 bases at V and 6 bases at J, with 15 bases between. The CDR3 runs to 15 residues. This chain's CDR3 is CASSPTAGVIQPQHF. CDR3 coding DNA: TGTGCCAGCTCACCTACGGCAGGGGTTATTCAGCCCCAGCATTTT.

The rearrangement links TRBV7-3 to TRBJ2-1, with TRBD2 matching 11 bases. The CDR3 has 19 amino acids. Germline values: CDR1 SGHTA, CDR2 FQGTGA. With 5 bases clipped from V and 4 bases from J, the junction kept 16 bases outside the gene matches. CDR3 in DNA: TGTGCCAGCAGCAAACAGTCCGGGACTAGCGGTACGGGTTACAATGAGCAGTTCTTC. Amino acids: CASSKQSGTSGTGYNEQFF.

J is TRBJ2-5 and V is TRBV6-6; 8 bases fit TRBD1. CDR1 MNHNY and CDR2 SVGAGI come from the germline V gene (reference sequence). The V segment lost 6 bases and the J segment 2 bases; nucleotides outside the gene matches: 14. The CDR3 sequence is 17 residues long. In DNA, the CDR3 is TGTGCCAGCAGCCGAGGGGGCGGACAGGGCAAACAAGAGACCCAGTACTTC. This gives the protein CASSRGGGQGKQETQYF.

The chain combines TRBV10-3 with TRBJ2-5; D might be TRBD1 (5 bases). This CDR3 has 12 residues. CDR1 is ENHRY, CDR2 SYGVKD, per germline. Trimming removed 3 bases from V and 4 bases from J, with 6 bases in between. CDR3 in amino acids: CAISDRVETQYF. The CDR3, as DNA: TGTGCCATCAGTGACAGGGTAGAGACCCAGTACTTC.

The chain recombines TRBV4-1 with TRBJ1-1; unclear D gene. The germline CDR1 and CDR2 sequences are MGHRA and YSYEKL. This CDR3 is built from 18 residues. Trimming pared 1 base from V and 0 bases from J, leaving 18 bases between. This chain's CDR3 is CASSQVRRTPGMNTEAFF. CDR3 nucleotide sequence: TGCGCCAGCAGCCAAGTAAGACGAACCCCGGGGATGAACACTGAAGCTTTCTTT.